A selection of T cell receptor beta chains follows, all from one sample in a study of chemoradiotherapy in HPV16-positive cancers. The method was immunoSEQ multiplex PCR; TCRdb's version includes in-frame clones alone and lacks a portion of them. The sample lists under 70,000 clones, 90% occurring once. The sequenced sample was blood, obtained from a patient who underwent chemoradiotherapy. All receptors derive from a human donor with HPV-associated anogenital cancer. Both conserved end residues are part of each CDR3. The D gene is left open where the match is weak. Clone size appears in some rows only: once, few, many, or a class for an expanded clone.

d_call	v_call	j_call	cdr3_length	clone_size	cdr3_nt	cdr3_aa
-	TRBV11-2	TRBJ1-1	13	-	TGTGCCAGCAGCCCCGGATTCAACACTGAAGCTTTCTTT	CASSPGFNTEAFF
-	TRBV7-3	TRBJ2-7	14	-	TGTGCCAGCAGCTTAGCGGCCAATAGCTACGAGCAGTACTTC	CASSLAANSYEQYF
-	TRBV2	TRBJ2-7	15	once	TGTGCCAGCAGTGAAGCGGTTATCCTTATAGCCGAGCAGTACTTC	CASSEAVILIAEQYF
-	TRBV19	TRBJ2-5	16	-	TGTGCCAGTAGCCCTTGGGGGGACCAGTACCAAGAGACCCAGTACTTC	CASSPWGDQYQETQYF
-	TRBV2	TRBJ2-1	13	-	TGTGCCAGCAGTGGCCAGGGGGGGGGTGAGCAGTTCTTC	CASSGQGGGEQFF
TRBD1	TRBV2	TRBJ1-5	14	-	TGTGCCAGCAGTGGGGACAGGGGCAATCAGCCCCAGCATTTT	CASSGDRGNQPQHF
TRBD2	TRBV11-1	TRBJ2-1	15	once	TGTGCCAGCAGCTTTTCGGGACTAGCGGGAGATGAGCAGTTCTTC	CASSFSGLAGDEQFF
-	TRBV4-2	TRBJ2-5	14	-	TGTGCCAGCAGCCAAGCTCTAGTAGGGGAGACCCAGTACTTC	CASSQALVGETQYF
-	TRBV7-9	TRBJ2-5	12	-	TGTGCCAGCAGCCTCAGGGGAAAGACCCAGTACTTC	CASSLRGKTQYF
TRBD2	TRBV19	TRBJ2-2	14	-	TGTGCCAGTGGAAGCGGGGTCAACACCGGGGAGCTGTTTTTT	CASGSGVNTGELFF
-	TRBV27	TRBJ1-3	15	-	TGTGCCAGCAGTTTGTCAGGGAGCTCTGGAAACACCATATATTTT	CASSLSGSSGNTIYF
-	TRBV7-9	TRBJ1-6	16	few	TGTGCCAGCAGCTTCAGGGGAAGCCTATATAATTCACCCCTCCACTTT	CASSFRGSLYNSPLHF
-	TRBV5-4	TRBJ1-1	15	-	TGTGCCAGCAGCTCATTACAGGGAACGAACACTGAAGCTTTCTTT	CASSSLQGTNTEAFF
-	TRBV9	TRBJ1-4	11	-	TGTGCCAGTTCGGCTGATGAAAAACTGTTTTTT	CASSADEKLFF
-	TRBV5-4	TRBJ2-6	13	-	TGTGCCAGCAGCTTGGTAACATCCAACGTCCTGACTTTC	CASSLVTSNVLTF
-	TRBV6-5	TRBJ1-5	15	-	TGTGCCAGCAGTTCGCCAGGGGAAGCAGGTCAGCCCCAGCATTTT	CASSSPGEAGQPQHF
-	TRBV27	TRBJ2-7	12	-	TGTGCCAGCAGTTCCTCCGGGACAAGGCAGTACTTC	CASSSSGTRQYF
TRBD2	TRBV7-9	TRBJ2-5	17	-	TGTGCCAGCAGCTTATCGGAGCTAGCGGGGTACCAAGAGACCCAGTACTTC	CASSLSELAGYQETQYF
-	TRBV23-1	TRBJ2-3	16	-	TGCGCCAGCAGTCAATCACAGGATCCCTTCACAGATACGCAGTATTTT	CASSQSQDPFTDTQYF
-	TRBV19	TRBJ1-5	15	-	TGTGCCAGTAGTACGGCGTCTAATAGCAATCAGCCCCAGCATTTT	CASSTASNSNQPQHF
-	TRBV5-6	TRBJ2-2	13	-	TGTGCCAGCAGCCCGAGACTCACCGGGGAGCTGTTTTTT	CASSPRLTGELFF
-	TRBV25-1	TRBJ1-1	12	once	TGTGCCAGCAGTGGGGGGAACACTGAAGCTTTCTTT	CASSGGNTEAFF
-	TRBV13	TRBJ2-3	14	-	TGTGCCAGCAGCGCTACTAGCAGCCCAGATACGCAGTATTTT	CASSATSSPDTQYF
-	TRBV5-1	TRBJ2-3	15	once	TGCGCCAGCAGCGGAGTTAGCGGAACCACAGATACGCAGTATTTT	CASSGVSGTTDTQYF
-	TRBV19	TRBJ2-7	13	-	TGTGCCAGTAGTATGGGAGTGACCTACGAGCAGTACTTC	CASSMGVTYEQYF
-	TRBV2	TRBJ2-5	14	-	TGTGCCAGCAGCAGGGTGGGAAGCCAAGAGACCCAGTACTTC	CASSRVGSQETQYF
-	TRBV30	TRBJ2-5	12	-	TGTGCCTGCGGTTGGTACCGGGAGACCCAGTACTTC	CACGWYRETQYF
TRBD2	TRBV11-2	TRBJ2-3	16	-	TGTGCCAGCAGCCGACTAGCGGGGGGGGTCACAGATACGCAGTATTTT	CASSRLAGGVTDTQYF
-	TRBV7-7	TRBJ1-2	19	-	TGTGCCAGCACCCTAGTTCGGGACATTAGGAGTAATCAGGGATCGGGCTACACCTTC	CASTLVRDIRSNQGSGYTF
-	TRBV27	TRBJ1-1	14	-	TGTGCCAGCAGTTTATTAAAGCCGAACACTGAAGCTTTCTTT	CASSLLKPNTEAFF
-	TRBV6-5	TRBJ1-5	14	-	TGTGCCAGCAGTTACTCGGCGCTGGGTCAGCCCCAGCATTTT	CASSYSALGQPQHF
-	TRBV19	TRBJ2-5	11	-	TGTGCCAGTAGTGCCCAAGAGACCCAGTACTTC	CASSAQETQYF
TRBD1	TRBV27	TRBJ1-2	16	once	TGTGCCAGCAGTCCATGGACAGGTGGGATTGACTATGGCTACACCTTC	CASSPWTGGIDYGYTF
TRBD2	TRBV7-9	TRBJ2-1	18	-	TGTGCCAGCAGCGCCAACCCCACGGCGGGAGGGCCGCGGAATGAGCAGTTCTTC	CASSANPTAGGPRNEQFF
-	TRBV7-8	TRBJ2-4	16	-	TGTGCCAGCAGCTTAGCGGCCCGAATAGCCAAAAACATTCAGTACTTC	CASSLAARIAKNIQYF
TRBD1	TRBV11-1	TRBJ1-2	18	-	TGTGCCAGCAGCTTAGACCGGTGCGAAAGACCCGGACAGGATGGCTACACCTTC	CASSLDRCERPGQDGYTF
-	TRBV19	TRBJ1-4	11	-	TGTGCCATCAACGAGGGGGAAAAACTGTTTTTT	CAINEGEKLFF
-	TRBV7-6	TRBJ1-2	14	once	TGTGCCAGCAGCTTGGACCTCAACGCCTATGGCTACACCTTC	CASSLDLNAYGYTF
TRBD1	TRBV19	TRBJ1-2	15	-	TGTGCCAGTAGAACATGGGAACAGGGGAACTATGGCTACACCTTC	CASRTWEQGNYGYTF
-	TRBV7-3	TRBJ2-3	13	-	TGTGCCAGCAGCTTAACAGTGGGGGATACGCAGTATTTT	CASSLTVGDTQYF
TRBD2	TRBV2	TRBJ2-5	14	-	TGTGCCAGCAGGGGGACTAGCGGGAGAGGGACCCAGTACTTC	CASRGTSGRGTQYF
TRBD1	TRBV7-2	TRBJ2-2	15	-	TGTGCCACCCGCATGGGACAGGGAAATGCCGGGGAGCTGTTTTTT	CATRMGQGNAGELFF